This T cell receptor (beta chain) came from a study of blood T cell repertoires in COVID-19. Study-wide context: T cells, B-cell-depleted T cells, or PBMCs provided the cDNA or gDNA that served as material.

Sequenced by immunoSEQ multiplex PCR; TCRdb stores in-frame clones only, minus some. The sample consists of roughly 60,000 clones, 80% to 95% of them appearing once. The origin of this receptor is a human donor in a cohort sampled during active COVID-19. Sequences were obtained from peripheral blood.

The CDR3 nucleotides read TGTGCCTGGGGACTAGCGGGAGGGACTTACGAGCAGTACTTC. Amino acids: CAWGLAGGTYEQYF. The V call is TRBV30, the J call TRBJ2-7; 15 bases are a match to TRBD2. CDR1 and CDR2 from the germline V gene are GTSNPN and SVGIG (reference sequence). V lost 5 bases, J lost 4 bases, and 3 bases stayed unmatched. CDR3 length equals 14 residues.